The 13 T cell receptor beta chains given below trace back to one sample, sequenced in a study of beta chain features in type 1 diabetes. Study-level points and caveats: In every one of the four CD4+ subsets, TCRB CDR3s were moderately but significantly shorter in Type 1 diabetes patients.

Antigens of these TCRs are unknown. The authors reverse transcribed all of the isolated RNA, so sequencing captured expressed TCRB transcripts. This table comes from immunoSEQ multiplex PCR, and its TCRdb copy is limited to in-frame clones, with some not included. The sample has 400,000 or so clones, roughly 12% seen once. The sample taken for sequencing was naive CD4+ T cells from blood. The origin of the receptors is a woman aged 18-30 years with type 1 diabetes.

With regard to this clone: Distinct nucleotide sequences in the sample also encode this CDR3. The gene calls are TRBV4-3 and TRBJ2-1; D is undetermined. Germline V gene lookup returns CDR1 LGHNA and CDR2 YSLEER. Deletions cut 0 bases from V and 0 bases from J, with 6 bases between. CDR3 length equals 15 residues. The CDR3 region is CASSQESSSYNEQFF. CDR3 in DNA: TGCGCCAGCAGCCAAGAATCGAGCTCCTACAATGAGCAGTTCTTC.

This clone has a handful of counts. The J gene is TRBJ1-1, the V gene TRBV29-1; D perhaps matches TRBD1 (5 bases). The CDR3 totals 13 residues. Per the germline V gene, CDR1 is SQVTM and CDR2 is ANQGSEA. The germline V and J ends were trimmed by 7 bases and 5 bases, with 17 bases remaining between them. The DNA for the CDR3 is TGCAGCGCGGGGGGTGGATTCGAGACTGAAGCTTTCTTT. It codes for CSAGGGFETEAFF.

This clone was found a few times. Other DNA sequences in this sample translate to the same CDR3. V and J are TRBV28 and TRBJ2-7; 7 nucleotides align to TRBD2. The germline V gene encodes CDR1 MDHEN and CDR2 SYDVKM. The CDR3 is 15 residues long. V dropped 3 bases and J dropped 1; count of bases not matched to a gene: 6. CDR3 sequence (DNA): TGTGCCAGCAGTTTGGCGTCTAGCGGTTCCTACGAGCAGTACTTC. It is translated as CASSLASSGSYEQYF.

The gene calls are TRBV30 and TRBJ1-5; D might be TRBD1 (5 bases). The CDR3 loop spans 14 amino acids. V shed 3 bases and J shed 3 bases, with 12 bases lying between them. The germline gives CDR1 GTSNPN, CDR2 SVGIG (reference sequence). CDR3 loop: CAWRRQGYNQPQHF. The CDR3 nucleotides are TGTGCCTGGAGGAGGCAGGGATACAATCAGCCCCAGCATTTT.

This clone was observed a handful of times. This rearrangement joins TRBV19 to TRBJ2-3, with a weak D call TRBD1 (5 bases). Trimming left V 7 bases short and J 0 bases short, with 11 bases between. The CDR3 loop spans 14 amino acids. The germline V gene encodes CDR1 LNHDA and CDR2 SQIVND (reference sequence). The CDR3 loop reads CASNDRISTDTQYF. CDR3 nucleotides: TGTGCCAGTAATGACAGAATTAGCACAGATACGCAGTATTTT.

A few counts support this clone. The rearrangement joins TRBV10-3 to TRBJ2-5, with 8 bases matching TRBD1. V lost 6 bases, J lost 4 bases, and 7 bases stayed unmatched. The germline CDR1 and CDR2 sequences are ENHRY and SYGVKD. This CDR3 spans 14 amino acids. Here the CDR3 DNA reads TGTGCCATCAGGACCGCCGGGACAGGAGAGACCCAGTACTTC. It specifies CAIRTAGTGETQYF.

The rearrangement links TRBV6-5 to TRBJ2-6, with a weak D call TRBD2 (5 bases). CDR1 and CDR2 (germline): MNHEY, SVGAGI. V was shortened by 2 bases and J by 9 bases, with 8 bases between the two germline ends. The CDR3 loop spans 13 amino acids. CDR3 protein: CASSYGRDNVLTF. In nucleotides, the CDR3 is TGTGCCAGCAGTTACGGGAGAGACAACGTCCTGACTTTC.

The V and J genes are TRBV5-1 and TRBJ1-3; D unclear. With 4 bases removed from V and 3 bases from J, the gap between germline ends came to 8 bases. Germline assignment: CDR1 SGHRS and CDR2 YFSETQ. This CDR3 is built from 13 residues. In DNA, the CDR3 is TGCGCCAGCAGCCTCGCGGTTGGAAACACCATATATTTT. Protein product: CASSLAVGNTIYF.

J is TRBJ1-1 and V is TRBV15, with 8 bases fitting TRBD1. Trimming cost V 7 bases and J 6 bases; bases outside gene matches: 10. This CDR3 has 14 amino acids. Germline assignment: CDR1 LNHNV and CDR2 YYDKDF (reference sequence). The CDR3 DNA is TGTGCCACCAAGCAGGGGGCAGTTTTTGCTGAAGCTTTCTTT. This encodes CATKQGAVFAEAFF.

This chain links TRBV29-1 with TRBJ1-1; 9 bases line up with TRBD1. The germline CDR1 and CDR2 sequences are SQVTM and ANQGSEA. The CDR3 extends over 15 amino acids. With V trimmed by 4 bases and J by 4 bases, 10 bases remained unmatched. CDR3 bases: TGCAGCGTTGGGGCCGGGGACAGGGTCTTCACTGAAGCTTTCTTT. Translation gives CSVGAGDRVFTEAFF.

Details on this clone: Other DNA sequences from this sample encode an identical CDR3 as well. The chain carries TRBV29-1 and TRBJ2-5, with TRBD2 as a possible D gene (5 bases). V lost 0 bases and J lost 5, with 7 bases in between. The CDR3 spans 12 residues. The germline V gene encodes CDR1 SQVTM and CDR2 ANQGSEA. CDR3 sequence: CSVEEGGETQYF. The CDR3 DNA reads as TGCAGCGTTGAAGAGGGCGGGGAGACCCAGTACTTC.

The chain has TRBV9 and TRBJ2-5; D unclear. V lost 1 base to trimming and J lost 4 bases, with 11 bases between them. The CDR3 covers 14 residues. The germline CDR1 and CDR2 sequences are SGDLS and YYNGEE. CDR3: CASSVTHSLETQYF. CDR3 nucleotide sequence: TGTGCCAGCAGCGTAACACATTCGTTAGAGACCCAGTACTTC.

In nucleotides, the CDR3 is TGCGCCAGCAGCCAAGCCCTAACTGAAGCTTTCTTT. Its protein product is CASSQALTEAFF. The V call is TRBV4-3, the J call TRBJ1-1, with no clear D. Between the trimmed V and J ends, which lost 1 base and 5 bases, there was a span of 5 bases. CDR1 LGHNA and CDR2 YSLEER come from the germline V gene. The CDR3 extends over 12 amino acids.